A single sample is the source of the 28 T cell receptor beta chains below, sequenced in a study of blood T cell repertoires in COVID-19. Clones were read by immunoSEQ multiplex PCR, and TCRdb kept only the in-frame ones, dropping some. The data contain around 140,000 clones, roughly 89% of them seen just once; the ten biggest clones take up approximately 9%. What was sequenced was peripheral blood. All receptors come from a man in his thirties or forties with COVID-19, enrolled during active disease.

The rearrangement links TRBV7-2 to TRBJ1-6, with a tentative D call TRBD1 (6 bases). This CDR3 has 14 residues. Germline values: CDR1 SGHTA, CDR2 FQGNSA. V dropped 2 bases and J dropped 10 bases, with 12 bases sitting between them. This chain's CDR3 is CASSLKGGGSPLHF. In DNA, the CDR3 is TGTGCCAGCAGCTTAAAAGGGGGTGGGTCACCCCTCCACTTT.

This chain uses TRBV12-3 or TRBV12-4 with TRBJ2-3; D remains unclear. CDR3 size: 12 residues. V was clipped by 6 bases and J by 0 bases, with 4 bases between them. DNA of the CDR3: TGTGCCAGCAGCCATAGCACAGATACGCAGTATTTT. It is translated as CASSHSTDTQYF.

The chain recombines TRBV6-4 with TRBJ2-7; TRBD2 matches at 13 bases. Unmatched junction bases numbered 3, after V lost 5 bases and J lost 5 bases. Germline V lookup: CDR1 MRHNA, CDR2 SNTAGT. This CDR3 is built from 14 residues. The CDR3: CASSRLAGGDEQYF. The CDR3 DNA sequence: TGTGCCAGCAGTCGACTAGCGGGAGGCGACGAGCAGTACTTC.

This chain joins TRBV27 and TRBJ2-7; 8 positions match TRBD2. Germline CDR1 and CDR2: MNHEY and SMNVEV (reference sequence). With 10 bases clipped from V and 4 bases from J, the junction kept 12 bases outside the gene matches. The CDR3 extends over 14 amino acids. CDR3 sequence: CATRGLAGPYEQYF. CDR3 DNA sequence: TGTGCCACCAGAGGTCTAGCGGGCCCTTACGAGCAGTACTTC.

V is TRBV7-9 and J is TRBJ1-2; D unresolved. Germline V CDR1 and CDR2: SEHNR, FQNEAQ (reference sequence). V lost 4 bases and J lost 4, with 13 bases in between. The length of the CDR3 is 14 residues. DNA for the CDR3: TGTGCCAGCAGCTCCAATGCAGGATCCTATGGCTACACCTTC. It specifies CASSSNAGSYGYTF.

V and J are TRBV11-3 and TRBJ1-1; possible D gene TRBD1, 6 bases. Germline V gene lookup returns CDR1 SGHNT and CDR2 YENEEA. CDR3 length equals 13 residues. Trimming took off 5 bases at V and 11 bases at J, with 18 bases between the two ends. In DNA form, the CDR3 reads TGTGCCAGCAGCCAGACCCAAAAGGGGGAGGCTTTCTTT. This codes for CASSQTQKGEAFF.

This clone was counted only a few times. J is TRBJ2-5 and V is TRBV14; D perhaps matches TRBD2 (6 bases). Germline loops: CDR1 SGHDN, CDR2 FVKESK. The CDR3 extends over 14 amino acids. The V and J ends lost 6 bases and 7 bases respectively, with 18 bases between them. The CDR3 DNA reads as TGTGCCAGCAGACCCGGGACTTTGTGGGGGACCCAGTACTTC. This sequence encodes CASRPGTLWGTQYF.

The V call is TRBV19, the J call TRBJ2-3; TRBD1 is a possible D gene (6 bases). The V end was cut by 7 bases, the J end by 2 bases, with 10 bases between. CDR1 and CDR2 (germline): LNHDA, SQIVND (reference sequence). The CDR3 totals 13 residues. The DNA of the CDR3 is TGTGCCAGTACCCAGGGGTTCACAGATACGCAGTATTTT. As protein: CASTQGFTDTQYF.

The chain uses TRBV28 and TRBJ1-2, with D possibly TRBD1 on 6 matching bases. The CDR3 sequence is 13 residues long. Trimming pared 2 bases from V and 7 bases from J, leaving 11 bases between. Germline V gene lookup returns CDR1 MDHEN and CDR2 SYDVKM. CDR3 loop: CASSLGTSSGYTF. The DNA for the CDR3 is TGTGCCAGCAGTTTAGGGACAAGCAGTGGCTACACCTTC.

The chain is built from TRBV6-5 and TRBJ1-1; possible D gene TRBD1, 5 bases. Germline lookup yields CDR1 MNHEY and CDR2 SVGAGI. With 6 bases removed from V and 0 bases from J, the gap between germline ends came to 11 bases. This CDR3 is 14 amino acids long. CDR3 in DNA: TGTGCCAGCAGAAGACCAGGGCTGAACACTGAAGCTTTCTTT. Protein: CASRRPGLNTEAFF.

Worth noting for this clone: As the CDR3 is not closed by the conserved phenylalanine or tryptophan, this likely results from a read error. No DNA is shown, since the ends of the CDR3 on it are uncertain; the CDR3 is the one TCRdb lists. The rearrangement joins TRBV6-7 to TRBJ1-2. TRBV6-7 qualifies as an ORF whose function is uncertain. Counting both end residues, the CDR3 totals 11 amino acids. CDR3 sequence: CASSWGGLNSL.

The chain is built from TRBV6-1 and TRBJ1-3, with TRBD1 matching 11 bases. Germline V gene sequence: CDR1 MNHNS, CDR2 SASEGT. CDR3 size: 17 residues. V gave up 4 bases and J gave up 3 bases; unmatched junction bases: 8. CDR3 sequence reads: CASSARTGGVDGNTIYF. For the CDR3, the DNA is TGTGCCAGCAGTGCTCGGACAGGGGGCGTAGATGGAAACACCATATATTTT.

The chain recombines TRBV28 with TRBJ1-1, with TRBD1 as a possible D gene (6 bases). From germline, CDR1 is MDHEN and CDR2 SYDVKM. This CDR3 comprises 12 residues. The CDR3 sequence is CVHRDRNTEAFF. The DNA for the CDR3 is TGTGTACACAGGGACCGAAACACTGAAGCTTTCTTT. Supplemented by reference TRBV28 and TRBJ1-1, the full variable domain reads DVKVTQSSRYLVKRTGEKVFLECVQDMDHENMFWYRQDPGLGLRLIYFSYDVKMKEKGDIPEGYSVSREKKERFSLILESASTNQTSMYLCVHRDRNTEAFFGQGTRLTVV.

V gene TRBV6-2 or TRBV6-3 combines with J gene TRBJ2-2; D is undetermined. Germline CDR1 MNHEY, CDR2 SVGEGT. V was shortened by 1 base and J by 8 bases, with 5 bases between the two germline ends. This CDR3 has 12 amino acids. The chain's CDR3 is CASSYLSGELFF. The CDR3 nucleotides read TGTGCCAGCAGTTACTTATCGGGGGAGCTGTTTTTT.

The chain employs TRBV6-2 or TRBV6-3 and TRBJ1-1; no definite D call. CDR1 and CDR2 from the germline V gene are MNHEY and SVGEGT. The CDR3 has 13 residues. V lost 5 bases, J lost 1 base, and 8 bases lay in between. The CDR3 spells CASSTRGNTEAFF. Written as DNA, the CDR3 is TGTGCCAGCAGTACGCGGGGGAACACTGAAGCTTTCTTT.

This clone was counted only a few times. This chain connects TRBV5-1 to TRBJ1-4; 9 nucleotides align to TRBD1. CDR3 length: 17 residues. Germline CDR1 and CDR2: SGHRS and YFSETQ. Trimming took 0 bases from V and 6 from J; bases not matched to a gene: 9. The CDR3 DNA follows: TGCGCCAGCAGCTTGGAGGGCCGACAGGGGGAGGATGAAAAACTGTTTTTT. This sequence encodes CASSLEGRQGEDEKLFF.

The chain links TRBV10-3 to TRBJ2-3, with 8 bases matching TRBD2. V lost 11 bases to trimming and J lost 2 bases; unmatched junction nucleotides: 9. CDR1 is ENHRY, CDR2 SYGVKD, per germline. The CDR3 is made up of 14 amino acids. The CDR3 is CASDQGLATDTQYF. Written as DNA, the CDR3 is TGTGCCTCCGACCAAGGACTAGCCACAGATACGCAGTATTTT.

This sequence joins TRBV9 and TRBJ1-4; possibly TRBD1 for D (6 bases). The CDR3 spans 16 residues. Germline V gene data show CDR1 as SGDLS and CDR2 as YYNGEE. V was clipped by 4 bases and J by 1 base, with 14 bases between them. The CDR3 reads CASSPSPRGTNEKLFF. CDR3 bases: TGTGCCAGCAGCCCATCTCCCAGGGGAACTAATGAAAAACTGTTTTTT. Together with reference TRBV9 and TRBJ1-4, the CDR3 gives the full variable domain: DSGVTQTPKHLITATGQRVTLRCSPRSGDLSVYWYQQSLDQGLQFLIQYYNGEERAKGNILERFSAQQFPDLHSELNLSSLELGDSALYFCASSPSPRGTNEKLFFGSGTQLSVL.

J is TRBJ1-3 and V is TRBV4-1; D perhaps matches TRBD1 (5 bases). This CDR3 has 14 residues. Germline CDR1 is MGHRA and CDR2 is YSYEKL. The V end was cut by 2 bases, the J end by 3 bases, with 8 bases between. The CDR3 DNA sequence: TGCGCCAGCAGCCAAAGGGGTCTTGGAAACACCATATATTTT. As protein: CASSQRGLGNTIYF.

This chain connects TRBV28 to TRBJ1-2; D remains unclear. V was pared by 8 bases and J by 4 bases, with 11 bases between. The CDR3 consists of 12 residues. CDR1 is MDHEN and CDR2 is SYDVKM in the germline V gene. The CDR3 is CASVRVPYGYTF. CDR3 bases: TGTGCCAGCGTGCGGGTCCCCTATGGCTACACCTTC.

The genes are TRBV14 and TRBJ1-4, with D possibly being TRBD1 (5 bases). This CDR3 spans 13 amino acids. Germline CDR1 is SGHDN and CDR2 is FVKESK. V was trimmed by 3 bases and J by 7 bases, leaving 9 bases between them. CDR3 bases: TGTGCCAGCAGCCATATAGGGGTTGAAAAACTGTTTTTT. Translation gives CASSHIGVEKLFF. Full variable domain (missing parts from reference TRBV14 and TRBJ1-4): EAGVTQFPSHSVIEKGQTVTLRCDPISGHDNLYWYRRVMGKEIKFLLHFVKESKQDESGMPNNRFLAERTGGTYSTLKVQPAELEDSGVYFCASSHIGVEKLFFGSGTQLSVL.

The chain employs TRBV19 and TRBJ2-3; tentative D call: TRBD2 (5 bases). Trimming took 3 bases from V and 3 from J, leaving 7 bases between them. This CDR3 spans 13 amino acids. The V gene's germline CDR1 is LNHDA and CDR2 SQIVND (reference sequence). CDR3 coding DNA: TGTGCCAGTAGTATTCCGGGGACAGATACGCAGTATTTT. Its protein product is CASSIPGTDTQYF.

V gene TRBV5-8 combines with J gene TRBJ2-2; tentative D call: TRBD1 (6 bases). Germline-derived CDR1 and CDR2 are SGHTS and YDEGEE. With 0 bases removed from V and 4 bases from J, the gap between germline ends came to 16 bases. The CDR3 loop spans 17 amino acids. CDR3: CASSLAAGVQGTGELFF. In DNA, the CDR3 is TGTGCCAGCAGCTTGGCGGCAGGGGTCCAAGGCACCGGGGAGCTGTTTTTT.

The V call is TRBV6-6, the J call TRBJ2-1, with 8 bases aligning to TRBD2. The CDR3 length is 15 residues. V dropped 7 bases and J dropped 10; count of bases not matched to a gene: 15. CDR1 and CDR2 (germline): MNHNY, SVGAGI (reference sequence). The CDR3 region is CASTPNGTRKREQFF. The DNA for the CDR3 is TGTGCCAGCACCCCTAACGGGACTAGGAAACGGGAGCAGTTCTTC.

In nucleotides, the CDR3 is TGCGCCAGCAGACCGGGACAGGGAAAAAACACCATATATTTT. This sequence encodes CASRPGQGKNTIYF. The genes are TRBV4-1 and TRBJ1-3; TRBD1 matches 9 bases. This CDR3 comprises 14 residues. Trimming at V came to 6 bases and at J to 6 bases, leaving 6 bases not matched to a gene. Per germline, CDR1 MGHRA and CDR2 YSYEKL.

This sequence joins TRBV11-2 and TRBJ2-1; weak D call: TRBD2 (6 bases). The CDR3 runs to 12 residues. V shed 2 bases and J shed 13 bases, with 12 bases lying between them. The V gene's germline CDR1 is SGHAT and CDR2 FQNNGV. DNA of the CDR3: TGTGCCAGCAGCTTATTTACGGGAGATCAGTTCTTC. As protein: CASSLFTGDQFF.

The chain combines TRBV19 with TRBJ2-7, with 7 nucleotides matching TRBD1. Germline CDR1 reads LNHDA; CDR2 reads SQIVND (reference sequence). CDR3 length equals 12 residues. J lost 3 bases, V lost 7 bases, and 3 bases had no gene match. CDR3 nucleotides: TGTGCCAGTATAGGGACAGACTACGAGCAGTACTTC. Translated: CASIGTDYEQYF. The full variable domain, its missing parts supplied by reference TRBV19 and TRBJ2-7, is DGGITQSPKYLFRKEGQNVTLSCEQNLNHDAMYWYRQDPGQGLRLIYYSQIVNDFQKGDIAEGYSVSREKKESFPLTVTSAQKNPTAFYLCASIGTDYEQYFGPGTRLTVT.

The chain has TRBV19 and TRBJ2-2; weak D call: TRBD2 (5 bases). The V end was cut by 7 bases, the J end by 3 bases, with 9 bases between. The CDR3 length is 13 residues. Germline V gene sequence: CDR1 LNHDA, CDR2 SQIVND (reference sequence). The DNA for the CDR3 is TGTGCCAGTACCGGGAAGTACACCGGGGAGCTGTTTTTT. Residues: CASTGKYTGELFF.